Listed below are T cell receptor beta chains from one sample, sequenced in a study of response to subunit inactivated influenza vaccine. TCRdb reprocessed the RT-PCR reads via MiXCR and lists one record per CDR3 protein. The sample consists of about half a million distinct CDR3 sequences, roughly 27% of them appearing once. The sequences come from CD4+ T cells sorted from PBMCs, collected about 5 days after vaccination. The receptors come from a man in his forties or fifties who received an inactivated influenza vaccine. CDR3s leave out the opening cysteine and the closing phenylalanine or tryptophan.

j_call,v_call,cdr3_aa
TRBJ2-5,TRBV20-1,SAGTGTSQETQY
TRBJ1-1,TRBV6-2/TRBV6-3,ASIRTVNTEAF
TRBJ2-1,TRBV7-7,ASSSTPRNEQF
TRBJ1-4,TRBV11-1,ASSSDRAKLF
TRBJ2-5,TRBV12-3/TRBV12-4,ASSIQGDGLETQY
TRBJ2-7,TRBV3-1,ASSLSGFVGEQY
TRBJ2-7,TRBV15,ATSRGLAGSSYEQY
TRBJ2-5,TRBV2,ASSDGTSGQETQY
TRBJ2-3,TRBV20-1,SAPPGGIDTQY
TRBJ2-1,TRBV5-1,ASSLGSGASSYNEQF
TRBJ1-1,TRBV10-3,AISRDRTNTEAF
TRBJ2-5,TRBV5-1,ASSRGTDETQY
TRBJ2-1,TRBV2,ASCFLGSKAGGYNEQF
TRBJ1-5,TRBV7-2,ASSLARVAQPQH
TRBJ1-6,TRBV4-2,ASSQEADGYNSPLH
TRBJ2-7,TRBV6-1,ASKQLADSYEQY
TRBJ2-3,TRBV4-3,ASSQNPGQGSDTQY